This TCR beta chain emerged from a study of cytomegalovirus exposure and HLA in healthy donors. Study-level findings and limits: Accurate prediction of most subjects' HLA-A and HLA-B alleles from TCR beta sequences was reported.

Donors in the study were healthy people who gave bone marrow. Although they were nominally healthy when sampled, donors likely had unrecorded immune exposures. Regarding this clone: Its target is not known.

The V end was cut by 3 bases, the J end by 3 bases, with 7 bases between. The CDR3 has 12 amino acids. Germline-derived CDR1 and CDR2 are SGHNT and YYREEE (reference sequence). The PCR ran on 60 Vbeta and 13 Jbeta primers. Only in-frame clones appear in the TCRdb table, and some are missing; sequencing was by immunoSEQ multiplex PCR. The sample shows over 30,000 clones, 55% to 80% of them seen only once. The genes are TRBV5-4 and TRBJ2-7; D remains unclear. The specimen was PBMCs. The sequence was collected from a man aged 35-49 years in good health and CMV-seropositive. DNA of the CDR3: TGTGCCAGCAGCTCCCAGGACTACGAGCAGTACTTC. Amino acid sequence: CASSSQDYEQYF.